Listed here are 23 T cell receptor beta chains from one sample, sequenced in a study of cytomegalovirus exposure and HLA in healthy donors. Sequenced by immunoSEQ multiplex PCR; TCRdb stores in-frame clones only, minus some. The data show some 130,000 clones, roughly 90% seen once. The sample taken for sequencing was PBMCs. These receptors were collected from a woman younger than 30 in good health and CMV-seropositive.

The rearrangement joins TRBV29-1 to TRBJ1-1, with a possible D match to TRBD1 (5 bases). This CDR3 spans 12 amino acids. Trimming left V 5 bases short and J 1 base short, with 8 bases between. Germline V gene lookup returns CDR1 SQVTM and CDR2 ANQGSEA. The CDR3 DNA reads TGCAGCGTTCGAGACAGGAACACTGAAGCTTTCTTT. Its protein is CSVRDRNTEAFF. Filled out from reference TRBV29-1 and TRBJ1-1, the complete variable domain reads SAVISQKPSRDICQRGTSLTIQCQVDSQVTMMFWYRQQPGQSLTLIATANQGSEATYESGFVIDKFPISRPNLTFSTLTVSNMSPEDSSIYLCSVRDRNTEAFFGQGTRLTVV.

The chain joins TRBV28 to TRBJ1-1; 7 positions agree with TRBD1. Looked up from germline, CDR1 is MDHEN and CDR2 is SYDVKM. Germline trimming cut 5 bases from V and 1 base from J; bases unmatched to any gene: 7. The CDR3 runs to 15 residues. CDR3 nucleotide sequence: TGTGCCAGCAGTCCCGGGACAGCCTCGAACACTGAAGCTTTCTTT. Amino acid sequence: CASSPGTASNTEAFF.

The rearrangement joins TRBV28 to TRBJ2-7, with 7 bases fitting TRBD2. V shed 11 bases and J 6 bases; nucleotides not matched to a gene: 7. The length of the CDR3 is 11 residues. Germline V gives CDR1 MDHEN, CDR2 SYDVKM. CDR3 sequence: CAGGGSGEQYF. The CDR3 DNA sequence: TGTGCCGGGGGGGGGTCTGGCGAGCAGTACTTC. Based on the CDR3 plus reference TRBV28 and TRBJ2-7, the full variable domain is DVKVTQSSRYLVKRTGEKVFLECVQDMDHENMFWYRQDPGLGLRLIYFSYDVKMKEKGDIPEGYSVSREKKERFSLILESASTNQTSMYLCAGGGSGEQYFGPGTRLTVT.

The chain has TRBV19 and TRBJ2-1, with 10 bases lining up with TRBD1. The germline CDR1 and CDR2 sequences are LNHDA and SQIVND (reference sequence). J was trimmed by 6 bases and V by 10 bases; bases with no gene match: 6. CDR3 size: 13 residues. The CDR3 spells CATRDRGSNEQFF. CDR3 nucleotide sequence: TGTGCCACTAGGGACAGGGGAAGCAATGAGCAGTTCTTC.

CDR3 amino acids: CASSVYGQYGYTF. CDR3 DNA: TGTGCCAGCAGCGTTTACGGACAGTATGGCTACACCTTC. The rearrangement uses TRBV5-4 and TRBJ1-2; TRBD1 might be the D (6 bases). In germline, CDR1 is SGHNT, CDR2 YYREEE (reference sequence). The CDR3 sequence is 13 residues long. V was cut by 4 bases and J by 5 bases, with 12 bases left in between.

The J gene is TRBJ2-1, the V gene TRBV7-2; 8 nucleotides line up with TRBD2. CDR1 and CDR2 from the germline V gene are SGHTA and FQGNSA. This CDR3 has 17 amino acids. V gave up 1 base and J gave up 2 bases; unmatched junction bases: 7. CDR3 coding DNA: TGTGCCAGCAGCTTAGACGGGACTAGAAGGGCCTACAATGAGCAGTTCTTC. Residues: CASSLDGTRRAYNEQFF.

The chain employs TRBV6-5 and TRBJ2-1; weak D call: TRBD2 (6 bases). Between the trimmed V and J ends, which lost 3 bases and 7 bases, there was a span of 19 bases. CDR3 size: 16 residues. From germline, CDR1 is MNHEY and CDR2 SVGAGI. In DNA, the CDR3 is TGTGCCAGCAGTTATTCGGGCGGGGCTTTCGCGAATGAGCAGTTCTTC. Encoded protein: CASSYSGGAFANEQFF.

The rearrangement uses TRBV5-1 and TRBJ2-2, with 11 bases fitting TRBD2. This CDR3 is 16 amino acids long. Germline-derived CDR1 and CDR2 are SGHRS and YFSETQ. Unmatched junction bases numbered 6, after V lost 4 bases and J lost 4 bases. In DNA form, the CDR3 reads TGCGCCAGCAGCCAACTAGCGGGAGTTGGCACCGGGGAGCTGTTTTTT. Protein sequence: CASSQLAGVGTGELFF.

The V gene is TRBV27, the J gene TRBJ2-7, with 10 bases aligning to TRBD2. The CDR3 is 15 residues long. CDR1 is MNHEY, CDR2 SMNVEV, per germline (reference sequence). V gave up 3 bases and J gave up 3 bases; unmatched junction bases: 5. The CDR3 loop reads CASSFASGGYYEQYF. The CDR3 region has the DNA TGTGCCAGCAGTTTCGCTAGCGGGGGATACTACGAGCAGTACTTC.

This clone appeared a single time. V gene TRBV27 combines with J gene TRBJ2-1; perhaps TRBD2 as D (6 bases). This CDR3 is 11 amino acids long. The V and J ends lost 6 bases and 14 bases respectively, with 14 bases between them. Per germline, CDR1 MNHEY and CDR2 SMNVEV (reference sequence). In DNA, the CDR3 is TGTGCCAGCAGCCGAGGGACGGGGGAGTTCTTC. Protein product: CASSRGTGEFF.

The chain joins TRBV7-2 to TRBJ2-1, with TRBD2 as a possible D gene (6 bases). V lost 5 bases, J lost 10 bases, and 18 bases lay in between. The germline V gene has CDR1 SGHTA and CDR2 FQGNSA. The CDR3 length is 14 residues. CDR3 sequence (DNA): TGTGCCAGCAGCCCGACGCGGGGAGCGGGCGAGCAGTTCTTC. Protein product: CASSPTRGAGEQFF.

This clone has only one observation. The chain recombines TRBV9 with TRBJ2-1; 11 nucleotides align to TRBD2. The trim removed 0 bases at V and 3 bases at J, leaving 11 bases unmatched. Germline V gives CDR1 SGDLS, CDR2 YYNGEE. This CDR3 is built from 19 residues. The CDR3 spells CASSVEKLAGGAGYNEQFF. The DNA of the CDR3 is TGTGCCAGCAGCGTAGAAAAGCTAGCGGGGGGTGCGGGCTACAATGAGCAGTTCTTC.

The chain has TRBV18 and TRBJ2-1; 8 positions agree with TRBD1. The CDR3 has 15 residues. The junction had 2 bases not matched to a gene; V was cut back by 2 bases and J by 2 bases. The germline V gene encodes CDR1 KGHSH and CDR2 LQKENI. The CDR3 DNA sequence: TGTGCCAGCTCACCAGTGGGACAGGCCTACAATGAGCAGTTCTTC. Protein sequence: CASSPVGQAYNEQFF.

The chain couples TRBV14 to TRBJ1-1; possibly TRBD1 for D (5 bases). CDR3 length: 12 amino acids. Trimming removed 2 bases from V and 8 bases from J, with 9 bases in between. The germline V gene has CDR1 SGHDN and CDR2 FVKESK. The chain's CDR3 is CASSQLTAEAFF. The CDR3 DNA is TGTGCCAGCAGCCAACTGACAGCCGAAGCTTTCTTT.

This clone was observed a few times. CDR3 residues: CASSLEPNTEAFF. As DNA, the CDR3 is TGTGCCAGCAGCTTAGAGCCGAACACTGAAGCTTTCTTT. The chain couples TRBV7-2 to TRBJ1-1; D is uncertain. CDR1 is SGHTA, CDR2 FQGNSA, per germline. CDR3 length: 13 amino acids. V was trimmed by 1 base and J by 1 base, leaving 4 bases between them. The complete variable domain, with remaining parts taken from reference TRBV7-2 and TRBJ1-1, reads GAGVSQSPSNKVTEKGKDVELRCDPISGHTALYWYRQSLGQGLEFLIYFQGNSAPDKSGLPSDRFSAERTGGSVSTLTIQRTQQEDSAVYLCASSLEPNTEAFFGQGTRLTVV.

CDR3 in DNA: TGTGCCAGCAGACACTCTGGAAACACCATATATTTT. This encodes CASRHSGNTIYF. V usage is TRBV27 and J usage is TRBJ1-3; D gene uncertain. CDR1 and CDR2 from the germline V gene are MNHEY and SMNVEV (reference sequence). Trimming pared 6 bases from V and 0 bases from J, leaving 3 bases between. The CDR3 length is 12 residues.

J is TRBJ2-7 and V is TRBV5-4; a possible D gene is TRBD1 (5 bases). The germline V gene encodes CDR1 SGHNT and CDR2 YYREEE (reference sequence). The V end lost 0 bases, the J end lost 0 bases, and 10 bases lay between the germline ends. The CDR3 consists of 15 residues. CDR3 sequence: CASSLGAGLSYEQYF. CDR3 in DNA: TGTGCCAGCAGCTTGGGAGCAGGGCTCTCCTACGAGCAGTACTTC.

The chain recombines TRBV14 with TRBJ2-2; D gene unclear. Germline loops: CDR1 SGHDN, CDR2 FVKESK. Trimming cost V 4 bases and J 5 bases, with 5 bases left between them. CDR3 length: 12 amino acids. CDR3 DNA sequence: TGTGCCAGCAGCCTTCTAACCGGGGAGCTGTTTTTT. Protein sequence: CASSLLTGELFF.

This clone has more than one count but fewer than ten. The chain combines TRBV9 with TRBJ2-2; D not certain. The CDR3 consists of 16 residues. V lost 0 bases to trimming and J lost 0 bases, with 9 bases between them. CDR1 is SGDLS and CDR2 is YYNGEE in the germline V gene. In DNA form, the CDR3 reads TGTGCCAGCAGCGTAGGTCCAGGCTCGAACACCGGGGAGCTGTTTTTT. Translating it yields CASSVGPGSNTGELFF. The full variable domain, rest sourced from reference TRBV9 and TRBJ2-2, is DSGVTQTPKHLITATGQRVTLRCSPRSGDLSVYWYQQSLDQGLQFLIQYYNGEERAKGNILERFSAQQFPDLHSELNLSSLELGDSALYFCASSVGPGSNTGELFFGEGSRLTVL.

In the case of this clone: The sample carries other DNA sequences with the same CDR3. The chain carries TRBV6-5 and TRBJ1-5, with unresolved D. Per germline, CDR1 MNHEY and CDR2 SVGAGI. The germline V and J ends were trimmed by 2 bases and 4 bases, with 6 bases remaining between them. The CDR3 totals 13 residues. In nucleotides, the CDR3 is TGTGCCAGCAGTTACACGGAGAATCAGCCCCAGCATTTT. Its translation is CASSYTENQPQHF.

The V and J genes are TRBV18 and TRBJ1-2; D unclear. Germline V CDR1 and CDR2: KGHSH, LQKENI. This CDR3 contains 12 residues. Trimming left V 4 bases short and J 3 bases short, with 6 bases between. The CDR3 region has the DNA TGTGCCAGCTCACGAGGAGACTATGGCTACACCTTC. This translates into CASSRGDYGYTF. Full variable domain (missing parts from reference TRBV18 and TRBJ1-2): NAGVMQNPRHLVRRRGQEARLRCSPMKGHSHVYWYRQLPEEGLKFMVYLQKENIIDESGMPKERFSAEFPKEGPSILRIQQVVRGDSAAYFCASSRGDYGYTFGSGTRLTVV.

This chain connects TRBV28 to TRBJ1-3, with a possible D match to TRBD1 (6 bases). CDR1 and CDR2 (germline): MDHEN, SYDVKM. The CDR3 spans 12 residues. Deletions cut 4 bases from V and 7 bases from J, with 8 bases between. CDR3 loop: CASSYRENTIYF. The CDR3 nucleotides read TGTGCCAGCAGTTACAGGGAGAACACCATATATTTT. Using reference TRBV28 and TRBJ1-3 for the parts outside the CDR3, the full variable domain is DVKVTQSSRYLVKRTGEKVFLECVQDMDHENMFWYRQDPGLGLRLIYFSYDVKMKEKGDIPEGYSVSREKKERFSLILESASTNQTSMYLCASSYRENTIYFGEGSWLTVV.

The rearrangement links TRBV19 to TRBJ1-3; D unresolved. V lost 1 base, J lost 4 bases, and 11 bases lay in between. CDR1 LNHDA and CDR2 SQIVND come from the germline V gene (reference sequence). The CDR3 is made up of 15 amino acids. Here the CDR3 DNA reads TGTGCCAGTAGTATAGCAGCCTCAGGAGGAAACACCATATATTTT. Translation: CASSIAASGGNTIYF.